The rows below give T cell receptor beta chains drawn from one sample of a study of human T cells and chemical hapten exposure. TCRdb re-analysed the RACE reads in MiXCR, keeping a single row per CDR3 protein. Among 100,000 to 150,000 distinct CDR3 sequences listed, approximately 10% were seen once. This sample comprised whole blood, obtained in connection with sensitization to the hapten diphenylcyclopropenone (DPC). The receptors originated from a woman in her 50s with alopecia areata. Some clones in this sample may be carry-over from other donors' samples. The CDR3 runs from the conserved cysteine through the conserved F or W. The D gene is left open where the match is weak. Clone size is not always given. Where it is, it says once, few, many or a class for expanded clones.

j_call v_call d_call clone_size cdr3_nt cdr3_aa
TRBJ1-2 TRBV4-1 TRBD1 many TGCGCCAGCAGCCCCCAGACAGGGATCTATGGCTACACCTTC CASSPQTGIYGYTF
TRBJ2-7 TRBV7-2 TRBD2 - TGTGCCAGCAGCTTAGGGACTAGCATATACGAGCAGTACTTC CASSLGTSIYEQYF
TRBJ1-1 TRBV20-1 - few TGCAGTGCTAGTTGGCATATGAACACTGAAGCTTTCTTT CSASWHMNTEAFF
TRBJ2-7 TRBV20-1 TRBD2 many TGCAGTGCTGCCCCGACTAGCGGGAGGGATAGCTACGAGCAGTACTTC CSAAPTSGRDSYEQYF
TRBJ2-3 TRBV6-2/TRBV6-3 TRBD1 many TGTGCCAGCAGTTACCCAGGACAGGGATTCAGCACAGATACGCAGTATTTT CASSYPGQGFSTDTQYF
TRBJ2-1 TRBV3-1 TRBD2 - TGTGCCAGCAGCCAAGAATCTAGCGGGCTCCCAAGGGACAATGAGCAGTTCTTC CASSQESSGLPRDNEQFF
TRBJ2-4 TRBV2 - - TGTGCCAGCAGTGAAAGAGATGGGAGGAACATTCAGTACTTC CASSERDGRNIQYF
TRBJ1-1 TRBV5-1 - - TGCGCCAGCAGCATAGGGACGGTGAACACTGAAGCTTTCTTT CASSIGTVNTEAFF
TRBJ2-1 TRBV9 - few TGTGCCAGCAGGAAAGGTGGCCCAAGCTCCTACAATGAGCAGTTCTTC CASRKGGPSSYNEQFF
TRBJ2-1 TRBV24-1 TRBD2 - TGTGCCACCAGTGATCAAAGACTAGCGGGATCGGGCAATGAGCAGTTCTTC CATSDQRLAGSGNEQFF
TRBJ1-6 TRBV20-1 - many TGCAGTGCTAGGGGGGGCTATAATTCACCCCTCCACTTT CSARGGYNSPLHF
TRBJ2-2 TRBV27 - - TGTGCCAGCAGTTGGGCAGCCACCGGGGAGCTGTTTTTT CASSWAATGELFF
TRBJ1-2 TRBV19 TRBD1 - TGTGCCAGTAGTGACAGGGATTATGGCTACACCTTC CASSDRDYGYTF
TRBJ1-2 TRBV28 TRBD1 - TGTGCCACCAACGCAGGGGGCCGGTATGGCTACACCTTC CATNAGGRYGYTF
TRBJ2-7 TRBV5-1 TRBD2 many TGCGCCAGCAGCTCGTTACCGGGACTAGCGGGCTACGAGCAGTACTTC CASSSLPGLAGYEQYF
TRBJ2-7 TRBV11-2 TRBD1 many TGTGCCAGCACCCTAGGACAGGGCGCCTACGAGCAGTACTTC CASTLGQGAYEQYF
TRBJ2-3 TRBV2 - many TGTGCCAGCAGTGAAGGGGGAAGCACAGATACGCAGTATTTT CASSEGGSTDTQYF
TRBJ2-7 TRBV4-3 TRBD2 many TGCGCCAGCAGCCAAGATCCTGATCTAGCGGGAGACGGTCCCCCCTACGAGCAGTACTTC CASSQDPDLAGDGPPYEQYF
TRBJ1-2 TRBV6-5 - few TGTGCCAGCACGGGGCCTGGCAGCGCAACGAGCTACACCTTC CASTGPGSATSYTF
TRBJ1-6 TRBV5-4 TRBD1 few TGTGCCAGCAGCTGGGACAGCTCCTATAATTCACCCCTCCACTTT CASSWDSSYNSPLHF
TRBJ1-5 TRBV20-1 - many TGCAGTGCTAGAGATCGAAGGGGCAATCAGCCCCAGCATTTT CSARDRRGNQPQHF
TRBJ1-5 TRBV7-9 - few TGTGCCAGCAGCTCAGCTGGGGGGGCCGGGCAGCCCCAGCATTTT CASSSAGGAGQPQHF
TRBJ2-2 TRBV27 - few TGTGCCAGCAGTTTTACAAGGGGAAGGAGCACCGGGGAGCTGTTTTTT CASSFTRGRSTGELFF
TRBJ2-3 TRBV25-1 - - TGTGCCAGCAGTCAGTCGGCACATACGCAGTATTTT CASSQSAHTQYF
TRBJ1-4 TRBV7-2 - - TGTGCCAGCAGCTTAGACAACAGGGAAAGTGAAAAACTGTTTTTT CASSLDNRESEKLFF
TRBJ1-5 TRBV7-2 - few TGTGCCAGCAGCTTAGCGGTGGGGGGCTTGCAGCCCCAGCATTTT CASSLAVGGLQPQHF
TRBJ2-5 TRBV27 - - TGTGACAGCAGTCTGGGGGAGACCCAGTACTTC CDSSLGETQYF
TRBJ2-5 TRBV10-3 TRBD1 many TGTGCCATCAGTGAGTCGACGCTTGGCAGGGGGCGTCAAGCGACCCAGTACTTC CAISESTLGRGRQATQYF
TRBJ2-3 TRBV24-1 - few TGTGCCACCAGGGGGACTGCAGATACGCAGTATTTT CATRGTADTQYF
TRBJ1-3 TRBV2 TRBD1 few TGTGCCAGCAGTGGGGACAGGGGTCGGGGAAACACCATATATTTT CASSGDRGRGNTIYF
TRBJ2-1 TRBV12-3/TRBV12-4 TRBD1 many TGTGCTACACAGGGGGCAATCGATGAGCAGTTCTTC CATQGAIDEQFF
TRBJ2-7 TRBV25-1 TRBD1 - TGTGCCAGCAGTGCGACAGGGGGAGACGAGCAGTACTTC CASSATGGDEQYF
TRBJ1-1 TRBV27 - - TGTGCCAGCAGTTTATGGGGAGGGGCAAACACTGAAGCTTTCTTT CASSLWGGANTEAFF
TRBJ2-1 TRBV27 TRBD1 - TGTGCCAGCAGGACAGGGGTTAGGAATGAGCAGTTCTTC CASRTGVRNEQFF
TRBJ1-4 TRBV5-1 - few TGCGCCAGCAGCTTGTTCGGCCCCAATGAAAAACTGTTTTTT CASSLFGPNEKLFF
TRBJ1-5 TRBV6-1 TRBD1 - TGTGCCAGCAGTGGGGGCCGACAGGGGGCTCTTGAGCCCCAGCATTTT CASSGGRQGALEPQHF
TRBJ2-5 TRBV6-5 - many TGTGCCAGCAGCAGAGAAGGGACACACCCCGGGGAGACCCAGTACTTC CASSREGTHPGETQYF
TRBJ2-5 TRBV20-1 TRBD2 many TGCAGTGCTAGAGATATAAGCGGGAGCCGAGAGACCCAGTACTTC CSARDISGSRETQYF
TRBJ1-4 TRBV6-5 - few TGTGCCAGCAGCCGGGGGCAGAATGAAAAACTGTTTTTT CASSRGQNEKLFF
TRBJ2-2 TRBV20-1 TRBD2 many TGCAGTGCTAGAGATAGCCTAGCGGACCCGTCAGGGGAGCTGTTTTTT CSARDSLADPSGELFF
TRBJ2-5 TRBV20-1 - many TGCAGTGCTAGAGATCATGGGCAGGGACAAGAGACCCAGTACTTC CSARDHGQGQETQYF
TRBJ1-2 TRBV6-5 TRBD1 few TGTGCCAGCAGTCGACGGACAGGAGCTAACTATGGCTACACCTTC CASSRRTGANYGYTF
TRBJ1-2 TRBV11-1 TRBD1 few TGTGCCAGCAGCTCTGACAGGGGGAACTATGGCTACACCTTC CASSSDRGNYGYTF
TRBJ2-7 TRBV20-1 - - TGCAGTGCTAGAGATATCTACGAGCAGTACTTC CSARDIYEQYF
TRBJ1-1 TRBV6-1 - few TGTGCCAGCAGCGACCCAGGGTATGGCACTGAAGCTTTCTTT CASSDPGYGTEAFF
TRBJ1-3 TRBV12-3/TRBV12-4 - few TGTGCCAGCAGTCACTCGGGGACTGGAAACACCATATATTTT CASSHSGTGNTIYF
TRBJ2-1 TRBV18 TRBD1 few TGTGCCAGCTCACCAACCGGGACAGGGGGCTTTGAGCAGTTCTTC CASSPTGTGGFEQFF
TRBJ1-5 TRBV5-6 - - TGTGCCAGCAGCCTGAGCGGGACGAGCAATCAGCCCCAGCATTTT CASSLSGTSNQPQHF
TRBJ2-3 TRBV20-1 TRBD1 - TGCAGTGCTAAACAGGGGCCAGGGGATACGCAGTATTTT CSAKQGPGDTQYF
TRBJ1-4 TRBV4-3 - - TGCGCCAGCAGCCAAGATCTGTGGGGCCGACCCGCAACTAATGAAAAACTGTTTTTT CASSQDLWGRPATNEKLFF